Presented here are 29 T cell receptor beta chains from one specimen sequenced in a study of T cells after yellow fever vaccination. Each CDR3 protein is one row after TCRdb ran MiXCR on the 5' RACE reads. The sample lists about 320,000 distinct CDR3 sequences, around 4.3% occurring once. Sequencing was performed on PBMCs, taken 15 days after the yellow fever booster vaccination. The receptor source for this set is a man between 18 and 29 years old who received the YFV17D yellow fever vaccine.

V usage is TRBV7-9 and J usage is TRBJ1-2, with D possibly being TRBD1 (5 bases). The CDR3 runs 14 residues. Between the trimmed V and J ends, which lost 6 bases and 5 bases, there was a span of 16 bases. Germline V lookup: CDR1 SEHNR, CDR2 FQNEAQ (reference sequence). The CDR3 loop reads CASRTIQEPYGYTF. The CDR3 coding sequence is TGTGCCAGCAGGACCATACAGGAACCTTATGGCTACACCTTC. Full variable domain (missing parts from reference TRBV7-9 and TRBJ1-2): DTGVSQNPRHKITKRGQNVTFRCDPISEHNRLYWYRQTLGQGPEFLTYFQNEAQLEKSRLLSDRFSAERPKGSFSTLEIQRTEQGDSAMYLCASRTIQEPYGYTFGSGTRLTVV.

CDR3 residues: CASRRDRGRLLPDTQYF. CDR3 coding DNA: TGCGCCAGCAGACGGGACAGGGGAAGACTTCTCCCAGATACGCAGTATTTT. This chain links TRBV5-1 with TRBJ2-3; TRBD1 matches at 10 bases. Looked up from germline, CDR1 is SGHRS and CDR2 is YFSETQ. V was pared by 5 bases and J by 4 bases, with 13 bases of the junction left unmatched. The CDR3 is made up of 17 amino acids.

This clonotype occurred many times. CDR3: CASSLVSGNYGYTF. The CDR3 DNA follows: TGTGCCAGCAGCTTAGTTTCCGGGAACTATGGCTACACCTTC. The chain employs TRBV7-9 and TRBJ1-2; D call uncertain. Looked up from germline, CDR1 is SEHNR and CDR2 is FQNEAQ (reference sequence). CDR3 length: 14 amino acids. V lost 1 base to trimming and J lost 2 bases, with 8 bases between them.

This clonotype was detected ten times or more. The chain joins TRBV7-9 to TRBJ1-3, with 7 bases matching TRBD1. The germline gives CDR1 SEHNR, CDR2 FQNEAQ (reference sequence). Trimming took 5 bases from V and 2 from J; bases not matched to a gene: 6. The CDR3 extends over 15 amino acids. Here the CDR3 DNA reads TGTGCCAGCAGCCCCCTAGGGACAGCTGGAAACACCATATATTTT. Protein product: CASSPLGTAGNTIYF. Using reference TRBV7-9 and TRBJ1-3 for the parts outside the CDR3, the full variable domain is DTGVSQNPRHKITKRGQNVTFRCDPISEHNRLYWYRQTLGQGPEFLTYFQNEAQLEKSRLLSDRFSAERPKGSFSTLEIQRTEQGDSAMYLCASSPLGTAGNTIYFGEGSWLTVV.

In its sample, this clonotype was seen a few times. The CDR3 nucleotides are TGTGCCACCAGCAGAGTTCGGGGGGGCCAGGACGAGCAGTACTTC. Amino acids: CATSRVRGGQDEQYF. The genes are TRBV15 and TRBJ2-7, with 8 bases that match TRBD2. The junction had 7 bases not matched to a gene; V was cut back by 1 base and J by 5 bases. Germline CDR1 is LNHNV and CDR2 is YYDKDF (reference sequence). The CDR3 totals 15 residues.

This clonotype was recorded many times. V is TRBV6-2 or TRBV6-3 and J is TRBJ2-7; D is possibly TRBD2 (5 bases). Looked up from germline, CDR1 is MNHEY and CDR2 is SVGEGT. CDR3 size: 14 residues. V lost 9 bases, J lost 4 bases, and 19 bases lay in between. DNA of the CDR3: TGTGCCAGTGGAGGATCCGGGCCAAATTACGAGCAGTACGTC. Translated: CASGGSGPNYEQYV.

This clonotype came up a few times. The chain combines TRBV5-1 with TRBJ2-1; D unclear. Germline CDR1 SGHRS, CDR2 YFSETQ. Trimming left V 0 bases short and J 7 bases short, with 14 bases between. The CDR3 is 15 amino acids. CDR3 nucleotide sequence: TGCGCCAGCAGCTTGGAGCTGGGAATCTTAAATGAGCAGTTCTTC. It codes for CASSLELGILNEQFF.

This clonotype was counted many times. J is TRBJ2-5 and V is TRBV7-2, with 14 bases identical to TRBD2. The CDR3 consists of 17 residues. Trimming at V came to 1 base and at J to 2 bases, leaving 3 bases not matched to a gene. The germline CDR1 and CDR2 sequences are SGHTA and FQGNSA. CDR3 DNA sequence: TGTGCCAGCAGCTTAGGAAGGACTAGCGGGGGGCAAGAGACCCAGTACTTC. Residues: CASSLGRTSGGQETQYF.

This clonotype was observed many times. The chain recombines TRBV7-3 with TRBJ2-7; D is perhaps TRBD2 (5 bases). The germline gives CDR1 SGHTA, CDR2 FQGTGA. This CDR3 has 14 amino acids. Trimming shortened V by 5 bases and J by 5 bases, and 16 bases separated the two germline ends. The CDR3 loop is CASSPRLDWDEQYF. The CDR3 region has the DNA TGTGCCAGCAGCCCTCGTTTGGACTGGGACGAGCAGTACTTC.

A word on this clonotype: A much larger clone lies one base from this, so it may be a read error. The J gene is TRBJ1-2, the V gene TRBV7-8, with a tentative D call TRBD1 (6 bases). The germline V gene has CDR1 SGHVS and CDR2 FQNEAQ. This CDR3 contains 14 residues. V was cut by 3 bases and J by 10 bases, with 18 bases left in between. Here the CDR3 DNA reads TGTGCCAGCAGCTTGGGCGGGACAATATCTCCCTACACCTTC. Protein product: CASSLGGTISPYTF.

This clonotype was counted ten times or more. Here the CDR3 DNA reads TGCGCCAGCAGCCAAGATGGAGCAGGGGGAGACACTGAAGCTTTCTTT. Translation gives CASSQDGAGGDTEAFF. This chain joins TRBV4-3 and TRBJ1-1; 7 bases line up with TRBD1. Germline V gene lookup returns CDR1 LGHNA and CDR2 YSLEER. V gave up 0 bases and J gave up 3 bases; unmatched junction bases: 7. This CDR3 contains 16 residues.

This clonotype has at least ten counts. This chain links TRBV2 with TRBJ2-7; 8 nucleotides align to TRBD1. The germline V gene has CDR1 SNHLY and CDR2 FYNNEI. CDR3 length equals 12 residues. This CDR3 reads CASSESPDRGRV. The CDR3 DNA reads as TGTGCCAGCAGTGAAAGCCCCGACAGGGGAAGGGTC.

This clonotype showed up many times. J is TRBJ1-3 and V is TRBV5-1, with a possible D match to TRBD1 (5 bases). Germline V gene data show CDR1 as SGHRS and CDR2 as YFSETQ. The CDR3 length is 14 residues. The V end lost 7 bases, the J end lost 0 bases, and 11 bases lay between the germline ends. CDR3 coding DNA: TGCGCCAGCGGAAAGGACAACTCTGGAAACACCATATATTTT. This sequence encodes CASGKDNSGNTIYF.

In its sample, this clonotype was seen a few times. The chain joins TRBV19 to TRBJ1-1; 8 bases are a match to TRBD1. The germline CDR1 and CDR2 sequences are LNHDA and SQIVND (reference sequence). V shed 7 bases, J shed 2 bases, and the junction held 6 bases outside the gene matches. CDR3 length: 14 amino acids. The CDR3: CASNLQGANTEAFF. Written as DNA, the CDR3 is TGTGCCAGTAATTTGCAGGGGGCTAACACTGAAGCTTTCTTT.

The chain employs TRBV7-2 and TRBJ2-7; weak D call: TRBD2 (6 bases). Germline V CDR1 and CDR2: SGHTA, FQGNSA. The CDR3 extends over 15 amino acids. Trimming stripped 1 base from V and 1 base from J, with 11 bases between. The CDR3 coding sequence is TGTGCCAGCAGCTTAGACGGCGCGGGGTCCTACGAGCAGTACTTC. Its protein product is CASSLDGAGSYEQYF. The variable domain in full, completed from reference TRBV7-2 and TRBJ2-7, reads GAGVSQSPSNKVTEKGKDVELRCDPISGHTALYWYRQSLGQGLEFLIYFQGNSAPDKSGLPSDRFSAERTGGSVSTLTIQRTQQEDSAVYLCASSLDGAGSYEQYFGPGTRLTVT.

There are many counts of this clonotype. The J gene is TRBJ2-7, the V gene TRBV20-1, with unresolved D. The germline V and J ends were trimmed by 4 bases and 0 bases, with 10 bases remaining between them. This CDR3 spans 13 amino acids. In germline, CDR1 is DFQATT, CDR2 SNEGSKA (reference sequence). CDR3: CSAKGLGSYEQYV. CDR3 in DNA: TGCAGTGCTAAGGGCCTGGGCTCCTACGAGCAGTACGTC.

This clonotype occurred a few times. This rearrangement joins TRBV5-1 to TRBJ2-5; no reliable D call. The CDR3 contains 14 residues. Trimming removed 0 bases at V and 5 bases at J, with 11 bases between. The germline CDR1 and CDR2 sequences are SGHRS and YFSETQ. The CDR3 protein is CASSLGLDAETQYF. For the CDR3, the DNA is TGCGCCAGCAGCTTGGGTTTGGACGCGGAGACCCAGTACTTC.

This clonotype was seen ten or more times. The V gene is TRBV5-1, the J gene TRBJ1-1, with 7 bases identical to TRBD1. Losses at the gene ends were 0 bases for V and 8 bases for J; bases not matched to a gene: 4. The CDR3 contains 13 residues. Germline CDR1 and CDR2: SGHRS and YFSETQ. The CDR3 spells CASSLDLDREAFF. The CDR3 nucleotides are TGCGCCAGCAGCTTGGACTTGGACAGGGAAGCTTTCTTT.

This clonotype occurred many times. This chain connects TRBV25-1 to TRBJ2-3; D might be TRBD1 or TRBD2, each matching 6 bases. Germline CDR1 is MGHDK and CDR2 is SYGVNS. V lost 7 bases to trimming and J lost 4 bases, with 9 bases between them. The CDR3 loop spans 12 amino acids. In nucleotides, the CDR3 is TGTGCCAGCACGGGGGCCTCAGATACGCAGTATTTT. It codes for CASTGASDTQYF.

This clonotype was recorded only once. The CDR3 DNA reads TGCGCCAGCAGCTTGTTTAGCGGGTTCACCGGGGAGCTGTTTTTT. Its protein product is CASSLFSGFTGELFF. The chain joins TRBV5-1 to TRBJ2-2, with 7 bases matching TRBD2. The V and J ends lost 1 base and 4 bases, in that order; junction bases with no gene match: 4. From germline, CDR1 is SGHRS and CDR2 YFSETQ. There are 15 residues in the CDR3.

The V call is TRBV21-1, the J call TRBJ1-1. TRBV21-1 is given as a pseudogene. This CDR3 is 13 amino acids long. The CDR3 spells CASSKGRGTEAFF. CDR3 coding DNA: TGTGCCAGCAGCAAAGGGCGGGGAACTGAAGCTTTCTTT.

The rearrangement joins TRBV18 to TRBJ2-7; tentatively, D is TRBD1 (5 bases). Looked up from germline, CDR1 is KGHSH and CDR2 is LQKENI. The germline V and J ends were trimmed by 6 bases and 5 bases, with 14 bases remaining between them. The CDR3 length is 13 residues. CDR3 nucleotides: TGTGCCAGCTCGCCGCAGTCCAGGGACGAGCAGTACGTC. Protein: CASSPQSRDEQYV.

This clonotype has ten or more counts. The chain recombines TRBV25-1 with TRBJ2-5; 7 nucleotides match TRBD2. This CDR3 spans 13 amino acids. V lost 6 bases to trimming and J lost 5 bases; unmatched junction nucleotides: 6. Germline V gene lookup returns CDR1 MGHDK and CDR2 SYGVNS. The CDR3 bases are TGTGCCAGCAGGGGGGGAGGGACGGAGACCCAGTACTTC. Translation gives CASRGGGTETQYF.

This clonotype was seen a few times. This sequence joins TRBV7-2 and TRBJ1-5, with TRBD1 matching 7 bases. This CDR3 has 15 residues. V shed 3 bases, J shed 0 bases, and the junction held 2 bases outside the gene matches. From germline, CDR1 is SGHTA and CDR2 FQGNSA. The CDR3 coding sequence is TGTGCCAGCAGCTTTCCAGGGGGTAGCAATCAGCCCCAGCATTTT. The encoded protein is CASSFPGGSNQPQHF.

This clonotype was seen more than once but under ten times. The V and J genes are TRBV5-1 and TRBJ1-2; D not resolved. Germline CDR1 and CDR2: SGHRS and YFSETQ. Trimming removed 0 bases at V and 6 bases at J, with 12 bases between. CDR3 length: 14 residues. DNA of the CDR3: TGCGCCAGCAGCTTGGACGGACGGGGAGATGGCTACACCTTC. Protein: CASSLDGRGDGYTF. Filled out from reference TRBV5-1 and TRBJ1-2, the complete variable domain reads KAGVTQTPRYLIKTRGQQVTLSCSPISGHRSVSWYQQTPGQGLQFLFEYFSETQRNKGNFPGRFSGRQFSNSRSEMNVSTLELGDSALYLCASSLDGRGDGYTFGSGTRLTVV.

This clonotype showed up many times. The chain recombines TRBV12-3 or TRBV12-4 with TRBJ2-2; 9 nucleotides align to TRBD2. Losses at the gene ends were 6 bases for V and 5 bases for J; bases not matched to a gene: 7. This CDR3 comprises 15 residues. CDR3 residues: CASRIAGAQTGELFF. The CDR3 DNA sequence: TGTGCCAGCAGAATAGCGGGGGCCCAGACCGGGGAGCTGTTTTTT.

This clonotype was detected a few times. V is TRBV4-2 and J is TRBJ2-5, with 11 bases aligning to TRBD2. The CDR3 contains 17 residues. Unmatched junction bases numbered 8, after V lost 0 bases and J lost 5 bases. CDR1 is LGHNA, CDR2 YNFKEQ, per germline. The CDR3 sequence is CASSQELAGDDGETQYF. The CDR3 DNA follows: TGTGCCAGCAGCCAAGAACTAGCGGGGGATGATGGGGAGACCCAGTACTTC.

This clonotype was recorded at least ten times. CDR3 coding DNA: TGCAGTGCTAGACCGGGACAGGGGCTTGGCTACACCTTC. Protein: CSARPGQGLGYTF. The rearrangement joins TRBV20-1 to TRBJ1-2; 10 nucleotides match TRBD1. In germline, CDR1 is DFQATT, CDR2 SNEGSKA (reference sequence). The V segment lost 2 bases and the J segment 7 bases; nucleotides outside the gene matches: 4. The CDR3 has 13 residues.

This clonotype was picked up many times. This chain links TRBV7-6 with TRBJ1-1, with 7 nucleotides matching TRBD1. Trimming took 4 bases from V and 3 from J; bases not matched to a gene: 5. The CDR3 contains 14 residues. The germline CDR1 and CDR2 sequences are SGHVS and FNYEAQ. The CDR3, as DNA: TGTGCCAGCAGCTCAACACAGGGGTACACTGAAGCTTTCTTT. This codes for CASSSTQGYTEAFF.